This is a list of T cell receptor beta chains from one sample in a study of human T cells and chemical hapten exposure. TCRdb re-called the RACE reads with MiXCR, one entry per CDR3 protein. The sample consists of around 69,000 distinct CDR3 sequences, about 8.5% of them appearing once. The source material was whole blood, sampled in connection with sensitization to the hapten diphenylcyclopropenone (DPC). The source is a woman between 45 and 65 years old with alopecia areata. Some clones in this sample may be carry-over from other donors' samples. Each CDR3 is given with its conserved first and last residue. The D gene is left open where the match is weak. Clone size, where shown, is once, few, many, or a class for clones that have expanded.

TGCAGTGCTACCTTGAGCTCCTACGAGCAGTACTTC	CSATLSSYEQYF	TRBV20-1	TRBJ2-7	NA	few
TGTGCCAGCAGCCAAGACTGGGTTTGGAATTCACCCCTCCACTTT	CASSQDWVWNSPLHF	TRBV14	TRBJ1-6	NA	few
TGTGCCAGCAGTTGGGGGGTTGGGAACACTGAAGCTTTCTTT	CASSWGVGNTEAFF	TRBV6-5	TRBJ1-1	NA	many
TGTGCCAGCAGCGCAAGTTGGGGGATGAACACTGAAGCTTTCTTT	CASSASWGMNTEAFF	TRBV9	TRBJ1-1	NA	NA
TGCGCCAGCAGCTCCCTCGACAGGAGCCAAGAGACCCAGTACTTC	CASSSLDRSQETQYF	TRBV5-1	TRBJ2-5	NA	few
TGTGCCAGCAGTTTACACAAAGGACAGGGGACCTACGAGCAGTACTTC	CASSLHKGQGTYEQYF	TRBV27	TRBJ2-7	TRBD1	NA
TGCGCCAGCAGCTTGGCAGTCCCAGATACGCAGTATTTT	CASSLAVPDTQYF	TRBV5-1	TRBJ2-3	NA	NA
TGCAGTGCCGGGACGGCTAACTATGGCTACACCTTC	CSAGTANYGYTF	TRBV20-1	TRBJ1-2	NA	many
TGTGCCACCAGTGACTTCAGCAGCAGCACAGATACGCAGTATTTT	CATSDFSSSTDTQYF	TRBV24-1	TRBJ2-3	NA	few
TGTGCCAGCAGTCAGGACAGCCTGAACTATGGCTACACCTTC	CASSQDSLNYGYTF	TRBV6-6	TRBJ1-2	NA	many
TGCAGTGCTAGAGCCGGGACTAGCGGGCAACTCAGCACAGATATGCAGTATTTT	CSARAGTSGQLSTDMQYF	TRBV20-1	TRBJ2-3	TRBD2	NA